Below, 19 T cell receptor beta chains from the same sample are listed, as sequenced in a study of blood T cells in healthy people across ages. The second PCR ran roughly 6 to 12 cycles with a sample-barcoded 5' primer and J-beta primers. TCRdb re-analysed the 5' RACE reads in MiXCR, keeping a single row per CDR3 protein. The data show approximately 800,000 distinct CDR3 sequences, roughly 34% seen once. The material sequenced was blood. These receptors were taken from a man between 18 and 29 years old in good health.

The gene calls are TRBV20-1 and TRBJ2-3, with unresolved D. Per the germline V gene, CDR1 is DFQATT and CDR2 is SNEGSKA (reference sequence). Trimming pared 2 bases from V and 1 base from J, leaving 7 bases between. The CDR3 loop spans 13 amino acids. DNA of the CDR3: TGCAGTGCTAGATCGTTCCGCACAGATACGCAGTATTTT. This gives the protein CSARSFRTDTQYF.

This clonotype has just a few counts. The CDR3, as DNA: TGCGCCAGCAGCCAAGATTGGCACAGGGTTGGGGACACTGAAGCTTTCTTT. Translation gives CASSQDWHRVGDTEAFF. The chain carries TRBV4-3 and TRBJ1-1; possibly TRBD1 for D (6 bases). Trimming took off 0 bases at V and 3 bases at J, with 17 bases between the two ends. Germline V lookup: CDR1 LGHNA, CDR2 YSLEER. This CDR3 is built from 17 residues.

This clonotype appeared many times. The rearrangement uses TRBV4-1 and TRBJ2-3; D is uncertain. Germline CDR1 MGHRA, CDR2 YSYEKL. The V gene lost 1 base and the J gene lost 0 bases, with 5 bases spanning the gap. The CDR3 totals 14 residues. DNA for the CDR3: TGCGCCAGCAGCCAAGCAGCTAGCACAGATACGCAGTATTTT. This gives the protein CASSQAASTDTQYF.

There are a few counts of this clonotype. This chain links TRBV20-1 with TRBJ2-3; D is ambiguous. The germline CDR1 and CDR2 sequences are DFQATT and SNEGSKA (reference sequence). The length of the CDR3 is 15 residues. Trimming took 3 bases from V and 6 from J, leaving 19 bases between them. CDR3 residues: CSASSGSLSGDTQYF. In nucleotides, the CDR3 is TGCAGTGCTAGCTCGGGTTCCCTATCGGGCGATACGCAGTATTTT.

This clonotype occurred many times. The J gene is TRBJ2-7, the V gene TRBV6-2 or TRBV6-3; D not certain. Germline V CDR1 and CDR2: MNHEY, SVGEGT. The CDR3 covers 14 residues. Between the trimmed V and J ends, which lost 0 bases and 4 bases, there was a span of 10 bases. The CDR3 here is CASSYSEALYEQYF. The CDR3 region has the DNA TGTGCCAGCAGTTACTCGGAAGCCCTGTACGAGCAGTACTTC.

V gene TRBV4-3 combines with J gene TRBJ2-7; D may be TRBD1 or TRBD2 (5 bases each). Trimming took off 5 bases at V and 0 bases at J, with 14 bases between the two ends. Germline V gene data show CDR1 as LGHNA and CDR2 as YSLEER. There are 15 residues in the CDR3. CDR3 sequence (DNA): TGCGCCAGCAGCGACCGGGGCGCCGACTCCTACGAGCAGTACTTC. This sequence encodes CASSDRGADSYEQYF.

This clonotype has only a few counts. V is TRBV19 and J is TRBJ1-5; D uncertain. This CDR3 has 15 amino acids. In germline, CDR1 is LNHDA, CDR2 SQIVND (reference sequence). Trimming pared 5 bases from V and 9 bases from J, leaving 20 bases between. CDR3 sequence (DNA): TGTGCCAGTAGTCCCTCCCGGGCAGGAGAATCGCCCCAGCATTTT. The encoded protein is CASSPSRAGESPQHF.

The genes are TRBV7-2 and TRBJ1-1, with D tentatively TRBD1 (5 bases). The CDR3 loop spans 15 amino acids. The V end lost 1 base, the J end lost 4 bases, and 13 bases lay between the germline ends. Germline lookup yields CDR1 SGHTA and CDR2 FQGNSA. CDR3 sequence reads: CASSLVLQGTTEAFF. CDR3 sequence (DNA): TGTGCCAGCAGCTTAGTTCTCCAGGGAACCACTGAAGCTTTCTTT.

This sequence joins TRBV9 and TRBJ2-5; 9 nucleotides match TRBD1. Matching the DNA end better, TRBJ2-7 makes the J call doubtful. The CDR3 runs to 14 residues. Germline CDR1 is SGDLS and CDR2 is YYNGEE. The CDR3 loop is CASSPGQGRDEQYF. The CDR3 bases are TGTGCCAGCAGCCCCGGACAGGGGAGAGACGAGCAGTACTTC.

This clonotype was found a few times. The chain joins TRBV4-1 to TRBJ2-5, with D maybe TRBD1 (5 bases). Germline CDR1 MGHRA, CDR2 YSYEKL. This CDR3 is 17 amino acids long. Trimming left V 1 base short and J 2 bases short, with 17 bases between. CDR3 region: CASSQVGDGVTQETQYF. The CDR3 nucleotides are TGCGCCAGCAGCCAAGTAGGGGATGGTGTAACTCAAGAGACCCAGTACTTC.

This clonotype was detected a few times. V gene TRBV6-6 combines with J gene TRBJ2-7; D is possibly TRBD1 (6 bases). The ends were cut back, 2 bases at V and 7 bases at J, with 15 bases in the middle. Looked up from germline, CDR1 is MNHNY and CDR2 is SVGAGI (reference sequence). The length of the CDR3 is 14 residues. In DNA form, the CDR3 reads TGTGCCAGCAGTTACCGATCGGGACACAATGAGCAGTACTTC. This codes for CASSYRSGHNEQYF.

The chain combines TRBV18 with TRBJ2-7; D call uncertain. Germline CDR1 is KGHSH and CDR2 is LQKENI. The CDR3 covers 16 residues. The V and J ends lost 1 base and 4 bases respectively, with 17 bases between them. The CDR3 sequence: CASSPQRAVPLYEQYF. The CDR3 DNA sequence: TGTGCCAGCTCACCACAGCGAGCCGTCCCTCTATACGAGCAGTACTTC.

The chain uses TRBV12-3 or TRBV12-4 and TRBJ2-1; TRBD2 matches at 11 bases. Trimming took 7 bases from V and 9 from J; bases not matched to a gene: 11. The CDR3 has 15 residues. This chain's CDR3 is CASNRLAGGKVEQFF. The CDR3 nucleotides are TGTGCCAGCAATCGATTAGCGGGGGGGAAAGTTGAGCAGTTCTTC.

This chain uses TRBV6-5 with TRBJ2-1, with 7 nucleotides matching TRBD2. The J call may be in error: the DNA end matches TRBJ2-7 better. The CDR3 consists of 16 residues. Germline CDR1 reads MNHEY; CDR2 reads SVGAGI. The CDR3, as DNA: TGTGCCAGCAGTCCCCAACTAGCGACCTCCTACAATGAGCAGTACTTC. Translation: CASSPQLATSYNEQYF.

V and J are TRBV29-1 and TRBJ2-4; TRBD2 aligns across 10 bases. Gene TRBJ2-7 matches the end of the DNA better, so the J call may be wrong. Germline lookup yields CDR1 SQVTM and CDR2 ANQGSEA. There are 14 residues in the CDR3. The CDR3 DNA reads TGCAGCGCAACTAGCGGGACTACGCCCTACGAGCAGTACTTC. This encodes CSATSGTTPYEQYF.

This clonotype was detected only a few times. The V call is TRBV7-2, the J call TRBJ1-6; no reliable D call. The CDR3 is made up of 12 amino acids. CDR1 is SGHTA and CDR2 is FQGNSA in the germline V gene. Trimming cost V 7 bases and J 7 bases, with 8 bases left between them. The CDR3 spells CASKVGNSPLHF. In DNA, the CDR3 is TGTGCCAGCAAGGTTGGAAATTCACCCCTCCACTTT. Based on the CDR3 plus reference TRBV7-2 and TRBJ1-6, the full variable domain is GAGVSQSPSNKVTEKGKDVELRCDPISGHTALYWYRQSLGQGLEFLIYFQGNSAPDKSGLPSDRFSAERTGGSVSTLTIQRTQQEDSAVYLCASKVGNSPLHFGNGTRLTVT.

This clonotype has at least ten counts. The CDR3 is CSARTGVLYGYTF. The DNA for the CDR3 is TGCAGTGCTAGGACAGGGGTGTTATATGGCTACACCTTC. V is TRBV20-1 and J is TRBJ1-2, with 8 bases identical to TRBD1. The CDR3 spans 13 residues. The trim removed 3 bases at V and 5 bases at J, leaving 5 bases unmatched. Germline V gives CDR1 DFQATT, CDR2 SNEGSKA (reference sequence).

The chain couples TRBV4-2 to TRBJ1-4; 11 positions match TRBD1. The CDR3 loop spans 16 amino acids. Germline CDR1 LGHNA, CDR2 YNFKEQ. Germline trimming cut 3 bases from V and 8 bases from J; bases unmatched to any gene: 8. The CDR3 nucleotides are TGTGCCAGCAGCCAGGGACAGGGGGAAGTTGACGAAAAACTGTTTTTT. Translating it yields CASSQGQGEVDEKLFF.

This clonotype was found many times. The chain combines TRBV12-3 or TRBV12-4 with TRBJ2-1; D gene unclear. Trimming left V 5 bases short and J 9 bases short, with 11 bases between. This CDR3 has 12 residues. CDR3 DNA sequence: TGTGCCAGCAGTCCAACTCGGACTGAGCAGTTCTTC. Protein product: CASSPTRTEQFF.